This T cell receptor (beta chain) was captured in a study of cytomegalovirus exposure and HLA in healthy donors. Study observations and caveats: There were several of the most significant clusters that appeared linked to common viral pathogens in a later analysis. Most subjects' HLA-A and HLA-B alleles were reportedly predicted from TCR beta sequences. Apparent HLA restriction characterized most CMV-associated TCR beta chains in a later analysis.

As regards this clone: The antigen is unknown.

This PCR relied on a set of 60 Vbeta primers and 13 Jbeta primers. The protocol was immunoSEQ multiplex PCR, while the TCRdb copy is restricted to in-frame clones and leaves out a portion. The sample includes fewer than 200,000 clones, less than 90% seen only once; the top ten take around 1.7%. Trimming stripped 11 bases from V and 1 base from J, with 13 bases between. The CDR3 has 13 amino acids. Looked up from germline, CDR1 is LNHDA and CDR2 is SQIVND (reference sequence). The sequenced material came from PBMCs. The sequence was obtained from a man between 50 and 59 years old in good health and CMV-seronegative. The chain recombines TRBV19 with TRBJ2-3; D is unclear. The CDR3 sequence: CAGRHSGTDTQYF. The CDR3 coding sequence is TGTGCCGGAAGACACTCAGGCACAGATACGCAGTATTTT. The variable domain in full, completed from reference TRBV19 and TRBJ2-3, reads DGGITQSPKYLFRKEGQNVTLSCEQNLNHDAMYWYRQDPGQGLRLIYYSQIVNDFQKGDIAEGYSVSREKKESFPLTVTSAQKNPTAFYLCAGRHSGTDTQYFGPGTRLTVL.